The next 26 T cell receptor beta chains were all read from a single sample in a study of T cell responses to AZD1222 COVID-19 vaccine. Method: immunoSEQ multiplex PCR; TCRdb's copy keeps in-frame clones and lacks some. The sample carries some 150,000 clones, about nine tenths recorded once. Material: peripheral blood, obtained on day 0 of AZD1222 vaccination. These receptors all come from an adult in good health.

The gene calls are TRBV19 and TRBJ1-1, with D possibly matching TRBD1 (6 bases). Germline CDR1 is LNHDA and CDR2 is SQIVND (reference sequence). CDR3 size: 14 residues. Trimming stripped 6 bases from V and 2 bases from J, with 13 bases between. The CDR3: CASRPGQRNTEAFF. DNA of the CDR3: TGTGCCAGTAGACCCGGACAGAGAAACACTGAAGCTTTCTTT.

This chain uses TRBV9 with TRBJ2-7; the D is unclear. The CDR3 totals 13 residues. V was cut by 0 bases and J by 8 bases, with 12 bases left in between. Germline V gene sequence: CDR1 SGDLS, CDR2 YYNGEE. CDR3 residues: CASSVAESTKQYF. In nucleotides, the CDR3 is TGTGCCAGCAGCGTAGCCGAATCTACGAAGCAGTACTTC. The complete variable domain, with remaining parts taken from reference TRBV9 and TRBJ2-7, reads DSGVTQTPKHLITATGQRVTLRCSPRSGDLSVYWYQQSLDQGLQFLIQYYNGEERAKGNILERFSAQQFPDLHSELNLSSLELGDSALYFCASSVAESTKQYFGPGTRLTVT.

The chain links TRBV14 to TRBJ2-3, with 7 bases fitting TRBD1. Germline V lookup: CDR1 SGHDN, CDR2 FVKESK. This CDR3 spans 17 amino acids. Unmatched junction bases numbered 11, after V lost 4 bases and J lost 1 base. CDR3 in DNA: TGTGCCAGCAGCCCCCGGCTGACAGGGTCGGGCACAGATACGCAGTATTTT. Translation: CASSPRLTGSGTDTQYF.

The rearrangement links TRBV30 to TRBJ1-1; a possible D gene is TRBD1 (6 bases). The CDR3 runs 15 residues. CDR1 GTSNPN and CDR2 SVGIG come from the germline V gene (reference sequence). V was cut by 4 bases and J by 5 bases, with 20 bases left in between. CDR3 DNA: TGTGCCTGGAACAGGGCGCTTTTTGGTGGGACTGAAGCTTTCTTT. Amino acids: CAWNRALFGGTEAFF. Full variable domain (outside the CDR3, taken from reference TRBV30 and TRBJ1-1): SQTIHQWPATLVQPVGSPLSLECTVEGTSNPNLYWYRQAAGRGLQLLFYSVGIGQISSEVPQNLSASRPQDRQFILSSKKLLLSDSGFYLCAWNRALFGGTEAFFGQGTRLTVV.

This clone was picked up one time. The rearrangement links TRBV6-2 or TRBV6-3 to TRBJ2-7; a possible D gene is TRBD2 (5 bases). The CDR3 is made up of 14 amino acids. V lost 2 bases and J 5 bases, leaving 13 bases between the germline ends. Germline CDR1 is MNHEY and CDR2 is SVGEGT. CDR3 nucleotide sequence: TGTGCCAGCAGTTACCCGGGGTATAGGAACGAGCAGTACTTC. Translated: CASSYPGYRNEQYF.

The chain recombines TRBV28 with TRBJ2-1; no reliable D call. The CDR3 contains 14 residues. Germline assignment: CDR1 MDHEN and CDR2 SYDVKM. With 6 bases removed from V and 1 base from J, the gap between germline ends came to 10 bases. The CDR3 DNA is TGTGCCAGCAGCGACCGTTTGTCCTACAATGAGCAGTTCTTC. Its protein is CASSDRLSYNEQFF.

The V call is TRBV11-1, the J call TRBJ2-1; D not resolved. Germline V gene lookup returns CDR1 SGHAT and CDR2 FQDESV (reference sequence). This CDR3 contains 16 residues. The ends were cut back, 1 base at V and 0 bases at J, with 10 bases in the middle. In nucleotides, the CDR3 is TGTGCCAGCAGCTTAGATTTGGAGAGCTCCTACAATGAGCAGTTCTTC. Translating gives CASSLDLESSYNEQFF.

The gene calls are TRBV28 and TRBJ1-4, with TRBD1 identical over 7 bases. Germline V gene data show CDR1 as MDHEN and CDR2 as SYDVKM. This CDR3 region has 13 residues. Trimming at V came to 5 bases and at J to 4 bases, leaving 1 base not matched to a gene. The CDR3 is CASSTGDNEKLFF. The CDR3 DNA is TGTGCCAGCAGTACAGGGGATAATGAAAAACTGTTTTTT.

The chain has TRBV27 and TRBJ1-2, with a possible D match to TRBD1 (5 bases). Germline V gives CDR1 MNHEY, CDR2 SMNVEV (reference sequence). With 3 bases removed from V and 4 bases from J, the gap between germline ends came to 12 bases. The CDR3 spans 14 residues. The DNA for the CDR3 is TGTGCCAGCAGTTTTGGGGGTCAACCCTATGGCTACACCTTC. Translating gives CASSFGGQPYGYTF.

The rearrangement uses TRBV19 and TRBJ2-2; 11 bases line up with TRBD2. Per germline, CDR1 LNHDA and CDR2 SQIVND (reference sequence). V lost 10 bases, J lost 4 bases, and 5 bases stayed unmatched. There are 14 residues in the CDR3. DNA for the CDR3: TGTGCCACCCGACTAGCGGGGAGCACCGGGGAGCTGTTTTTT. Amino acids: CATRLAGSTGELFF.

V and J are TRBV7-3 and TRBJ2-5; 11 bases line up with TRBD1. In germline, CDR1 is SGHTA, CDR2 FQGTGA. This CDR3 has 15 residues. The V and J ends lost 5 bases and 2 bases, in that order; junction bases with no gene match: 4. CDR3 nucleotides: TGTGCCAGCAGCCACGGGACAGGGGGGCAAGAGACCCAGTACTTC. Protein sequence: CASSHGTGGQETQYF.

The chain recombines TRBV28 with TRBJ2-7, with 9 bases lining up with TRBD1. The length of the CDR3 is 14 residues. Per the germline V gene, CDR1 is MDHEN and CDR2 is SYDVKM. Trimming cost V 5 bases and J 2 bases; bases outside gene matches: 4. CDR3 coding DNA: TGTGCCAGCAGTCCATGGACAGGGGCCTACGAGCAGTACTTC. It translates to CASSPWTGAYEQYF.

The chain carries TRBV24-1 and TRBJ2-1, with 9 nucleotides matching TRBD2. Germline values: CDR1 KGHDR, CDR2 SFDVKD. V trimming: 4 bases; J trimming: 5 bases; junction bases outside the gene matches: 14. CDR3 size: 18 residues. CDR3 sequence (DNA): TGTGCCACCAGTGACTCGAGACTAGCGGTGACCCTGGACAATGAGCAGTTCTTC. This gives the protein CATSDSRLAVTLDNEQFF.

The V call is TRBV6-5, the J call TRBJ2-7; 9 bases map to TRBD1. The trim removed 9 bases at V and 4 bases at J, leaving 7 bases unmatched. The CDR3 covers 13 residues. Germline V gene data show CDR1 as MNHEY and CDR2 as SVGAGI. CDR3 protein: CASMKDRGYEQYF. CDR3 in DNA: TGTGCCAGTATGAAGGACAGGGGTTACGAGCAGTACTTC.

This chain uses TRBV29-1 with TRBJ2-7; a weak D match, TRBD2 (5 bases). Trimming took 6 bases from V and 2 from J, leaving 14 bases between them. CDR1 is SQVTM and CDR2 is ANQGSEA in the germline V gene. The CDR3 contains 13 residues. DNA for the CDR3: TGCAGCGTCCGGACTGTTATTACCTACGAGCAGTACTTC. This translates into CSVRTVITYEQYF.

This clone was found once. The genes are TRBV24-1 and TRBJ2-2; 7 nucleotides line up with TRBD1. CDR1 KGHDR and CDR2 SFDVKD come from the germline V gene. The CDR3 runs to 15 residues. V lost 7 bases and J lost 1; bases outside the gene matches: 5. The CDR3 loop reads CATRTGTENTGELFF. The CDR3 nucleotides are TGTGCCACCAGGACCGGGACAGAGAACACCGGGGAGCTGTTTTTT.

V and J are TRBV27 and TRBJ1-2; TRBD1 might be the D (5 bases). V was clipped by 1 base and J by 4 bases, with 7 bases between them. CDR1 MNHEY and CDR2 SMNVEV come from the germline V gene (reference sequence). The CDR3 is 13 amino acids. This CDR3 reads CASSLWGGYGYTF. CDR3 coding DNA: TGTGCCAGCAGTTTATGGGGGGGCTATGGCTACACCTTC.

The CDR3 region is CASSQDSGDLYEQYF. In nucleotides, the CDR3 is TGCGCCAGCAGCCAAGACTCGGGGGACCTCTACGAGCAGTACTTC. The chain joins TRBV4-3 to TRBJ2-7; D is perhaps TRBD2 (6 bases). The CDR3 is made up of 15 amino acids. V lost 0 bases, J lost 3 bases, and 12 bases lay in between. Germline-derived CDR1 and CDR2 are LGHNA and YSLEER.

CDR3 amino acids: CASSLSIWGQGATIQPQHF. The CDR3 DNA reads as TGTGCCAGCAGCTTATCGATCTGGGGACAGGGGGCGACGATTCAGCCCCAGCATTTT. The rearrangement uses TRBV11-2 and TRBJ1-5; 12 bases match TRBD1. V shed 2 bases and J 6 bases; nucleotides not matched to a gene: 14. This CDR3 contains 19 residues. The germline gives CDR1 SGHAT, CDR2 FQNNGV.

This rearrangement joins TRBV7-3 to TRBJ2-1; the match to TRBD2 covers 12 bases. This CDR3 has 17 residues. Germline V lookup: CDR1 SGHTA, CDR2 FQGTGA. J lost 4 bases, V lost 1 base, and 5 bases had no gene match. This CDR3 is CASSLNPGTSGYNEQFF. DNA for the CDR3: TGTGCCAGCAGCTTAAACCCCGGGACTAGCGGGTACAATGAGCAGTTCTTC.

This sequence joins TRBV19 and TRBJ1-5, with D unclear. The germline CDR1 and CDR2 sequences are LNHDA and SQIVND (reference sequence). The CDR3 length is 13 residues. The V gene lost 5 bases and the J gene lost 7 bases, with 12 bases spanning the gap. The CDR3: CASSARLEQPQHF. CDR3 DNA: TGTGCCAGTAGTGCTCGGTTGGAGCAGCCCCAGCATTTT.

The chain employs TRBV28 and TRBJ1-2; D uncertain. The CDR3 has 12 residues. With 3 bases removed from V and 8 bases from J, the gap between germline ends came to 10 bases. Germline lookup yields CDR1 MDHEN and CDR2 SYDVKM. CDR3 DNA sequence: TGTGCCAGCAGTTTCCCATTACGCGGCTACACCTTC. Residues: CASSFPLRGYTF.

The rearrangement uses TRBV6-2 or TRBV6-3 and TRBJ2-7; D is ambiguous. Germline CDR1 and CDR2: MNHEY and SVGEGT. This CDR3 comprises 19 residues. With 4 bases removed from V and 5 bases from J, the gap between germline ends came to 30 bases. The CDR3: CASSSLKITDRQGSDEQYF. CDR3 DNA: TGTGCCAGCAGTTCCCTTAAGATTACAGACCGCCAAGGATCGGACGAGCAGTACTTC.

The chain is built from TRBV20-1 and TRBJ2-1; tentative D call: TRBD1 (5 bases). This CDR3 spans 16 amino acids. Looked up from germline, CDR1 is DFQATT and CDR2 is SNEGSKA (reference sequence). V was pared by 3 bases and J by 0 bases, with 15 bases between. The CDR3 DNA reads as TGCAGTGCTAGTAACTGGGGCGGAAGCTCCTACAATGAGCAGTTCTTC. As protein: CSASNWGGSSYNEQFF.

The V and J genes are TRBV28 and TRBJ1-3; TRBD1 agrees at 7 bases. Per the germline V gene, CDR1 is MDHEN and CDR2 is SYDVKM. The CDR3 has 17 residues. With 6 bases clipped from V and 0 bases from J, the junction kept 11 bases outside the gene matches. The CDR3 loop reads CASRPPSQGISGNTIYF. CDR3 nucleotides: TGTGCCAGCAGACCCCCGTCACAGGGGATCTCTGGAAACACCATATATTTT.

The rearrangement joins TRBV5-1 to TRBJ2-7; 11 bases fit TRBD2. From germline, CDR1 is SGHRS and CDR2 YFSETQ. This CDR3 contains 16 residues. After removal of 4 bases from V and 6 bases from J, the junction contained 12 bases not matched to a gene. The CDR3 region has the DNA TGCGCCAGCAGCCCGGGACTAGCGGAACCACGGGTCGAGCAGTACTTC. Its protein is CASSPGLAEPRVEQYF.